The next 10 T cell receptor beta chains were all read from a single sample in a study of blood T cell repertoires in COVID-19. Profiled with immunoSEQ multiplex PCR; TCRdb holds only in-frame clones, not every one. The data show 130,000 to 150,000 clones, approximately 82% seen once. The sample consisted of peripheral blood. The origin of the receptors is a man aged 60 to 69 with active or convalescent COVID-19.

This chain links TRBV6-1 with TRBJ2-7, with a weak D call TRBD2 (5 bases). The V end was cut by 2 bases, the J end by 6 bases, with 11 bases between. This CDR3 is 13 amino acids long. CDR1 MNHNS and CDR2 SASEGT come from the germline V gene. CDR3 coding DNA: TGTGCCAGCAGTGAAAGTCGGGGTGGCGAGCAGTACGTC. This translates into CASSESRGGEQYV.

The chain joins TRBV15 to TRBJ1-5, with D uncertain. The CDR3 extends over 14 amino acids. Trimming removed 0 bases from V and 7 bases from J, with 10 bases in between. Germline CDR1 reads LNHNV; CDR2 reads YYDKDF (reference sequence). CDR3 sequence reads: CATSRDPEGQPQHF. The CDR3 bases are TGTGCCACCAGCAGAGATCCAGAGGGACAGCCCCAGCATTTT.

The V gene is TRBV5-6, the J gene TRBJ2-1, with D possibly TRBD1 on 5 matching bases. This CDR3 has 14 residues. CDR1 SGHDT and CDR2 YYEEEE come from the germline V gene. V lost 2 bases and J lost 0, with 6 bases in between. The CDR3 DNA reads as TGTGCCAGCAGCTTTGACAGCTCCTACAATGAGCAGTTCTTC. This codes for CASSFDSSYNEQFF.

The chain is built from TRBV4-1 and TRBJ2-7; possibly TRBD2 for D (5 bases). Germline CDR1 is MGHRA and CDR2 is YSYEKL. CDR3 size: 13 residues. V was shortened by 1 base and J by 6 bases, with 10 bases between the two germline ends. CDR3 coding DNA: TGCGCCAGCAGCCAAGTCCGGGGTCTCGAGCAGTACTTC. Translating gives CASSQVRGLEQYF.

The chain uses TRBV4-1 and TRBJ1-4, with D unresolved. The V gene's germline CDR1 is MGHRA and CDR2 YSYEKL. The CDR3 is 15 residues long. V was cut by 4 bases and J by 0 bases, with 9 bases left in between. The CDR3 sequence: CASSPTQATNEKLFF. CDR3 nucleotides: TGCGCCAGCAGCCCTACTCAGGCAACTAATGAAAAACTGTTTTTT.

This clone was recorded a few times. The rearrangement uses TRBV4-1 and TRBJ1-2; tentatively, D is TRBD1 (6 bases). The CDR3 length is 19 residues. The germline V and J ends were trimmed by 5 bases and 4 bases, with 29 bases remaining between them. Germline V gene data show CDR1 as MGHRA and CDR2 as YSYEKL. The CDR3 loop reads CASSARPPLTGIKFYGYTF. In DNA, the CDR3 is TGCGCCAGCAGCGCTCGCCCACCGCTTACAGGGATCAAATTCTATGGCTACACCTTC.

The chain recombines TRBV6-5 with TRBJ1-1, with D hard to call. Germline V gene sequence: CDR1 MNHEY, CDR2 SVGAGI. The CDR3 spans 15 residues. The V gene lost 5 bases and the J gene lost 8 bases, with 21 bases spanning the gap. The CDR3 sequence is CASSPSGVTFKEAFF. The CDR3, as DNA: TGTGCCAGCAGTCCCAGCGGGGTCACATTTAAAGAAGCTTTCTTT.

The chain combines TRBV7-8 with TRBJ2-7, with a possible D match to TRBD1 (5 bases). From germline, CDR1 is SGHVS and CDR2 FQNEAQ. The CDR3 length is 12 residues. Trimming removed 3 bases at V and 3 bases at J, with 6 bases between. The CDR3 region has the DNA TGTGCCAGCAGCTTTGACAGCTACGAGCAGTACGTC. It codes for CASSFDSYEQYV.

The chain employs TRBV19 and TRBJ1-5; TRBD1 aligns across 10 bases. Germline lookup yields CDR1 LNHDA and CDR2 SQIVND (reference sequence). CDR3 size: 15 residues. V shed 7 bases, J shed 6 bases, and the junction held 9 bases outside the gene matches. The CDR3, as DNA: TGTGCCAGTAAAAGGGGGGACAGGGGAGGTCAGCCCCAGCATTTT. It specifies CASKRGDRGGQPQHF.

The gene calls are TRBV2 and TRBJ2-1; D is perhaps TRBD2 (5 bases). The CDR3 consists of 16 residues. Germline assignment: CDR1 SNHLY and CDR2 FYNNEI. Between the trimmed V and J ends, which lost 4 bases and 0 bases, there was a span of 13 bases. The CDR3 region has the DNA TGTGCCAGCAGTGCTCCTGGGAGCAGCTCCTACAATGAGCAGTTCTTC. Translating it yields CASSAPGSSSYNEQFF.